This is a list of T cell receptor beta chains from one sample in a study of beta chain features in type 1 diabetes. Libraries were prepared by immunoSEQ multiplex PCR; TCRdb keeps only in-frame clonotypes and omits some of them. The sample consists of nearly 700,000 clones, 13% of them appearing once. Sequencing was carried out using naive CD4+ T cells from blood. The source is a man aged 18 to 29 with type 1 diabetes. Each CDR3 is given with its conserved first and last residue. The D gene is left open where the match is weak. Some rows have no size entry. The others give once, few or many, or a class for an expanded clone.

V	D	size	J	DNA	CDR3
TRBV7-2	TRBD2	NA	TRBJ2-1	TGTGCCAGCAGCTTGAGCGGGGCCTACAATGAGCAGTTCTTC	CASSLSGAYNEQFF
TRBV7-9	NA	NA	TRBJ1-5	TGTGCCAGCTCCCGGGGCAGCAGCAATCAGCCCCAGCATTTT	CASSRGSSNQPQHF
TRBV6-5	TRBD1	NA	TRBJ1-1	TGTGCCAGCAGTTACGGGGACAGTGCCACTGAAGCTTTCTTT	CASSYGDSATEAFF
TRBV5-4	TRBD2	NA	TRBJ2-1	TGTGCCAGCAGCCTGGGAGGGGAGATAAATGAGCAGTTCTTC	CASSLGGEINEQFF
TRBV15	NA	few	TRBJ1-5	TGTGCCACCAGCAGGCCCCAAGGTGGATTTGGCAATCAGCCCCAGCATTTT	CATSRPQGGFGNQPQHF
TRBV19	NA	NA	TRBJ1-4	TGTGCCAGTAGTATCCCCCATCGTTTT	CASSIPHRF
TRBV11-2	NA	NA	TRBJ1-1	TGTGCCAGCAGCATTGACCCACGGGTGAACACTGAAGCTTTCTTT	CASSIDPRVNTEAFF
TRBV10-3	NA	few	TRBJ2-3	TGTGCCATCAGTGATCGCAACAGGGTATCAGACACAGATACGCAGTATTTT	CAISDRNRVSDTDTQYF
TRBV9	NA	few	TRBJ1-3	TGTGCCAGCAGCGTACAGGGGTCTGGAAACACCATATATTTT	CASSVQGSGNTIYF
TRBV12-5	NA	few	TRBJ2-5	TGCGCTAGTGGTTTCGGTAGGGAGACCCAGTACTTC	CASGFGRETQYF
TRBV30	NA	NA	TRBJ1-1	TGTGCCTGGATCCCGGTGGGAAACACTGAAGCTTTCTTT	CAWIPVGNTEAFF